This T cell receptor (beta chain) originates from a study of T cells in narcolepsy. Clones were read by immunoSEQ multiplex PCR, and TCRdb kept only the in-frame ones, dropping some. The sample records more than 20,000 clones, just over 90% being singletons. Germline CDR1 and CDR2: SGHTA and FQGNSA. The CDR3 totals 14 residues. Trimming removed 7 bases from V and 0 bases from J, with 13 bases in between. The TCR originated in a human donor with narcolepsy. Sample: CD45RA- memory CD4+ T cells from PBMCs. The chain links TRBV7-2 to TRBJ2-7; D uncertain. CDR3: CASTLIPSSYEQYF. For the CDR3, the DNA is TGTGCCAGCACCCTTATTCCGAGCTCCTACGAGCAGTACTTC.